This T cell receptor beta chain was identified in a study of T cell responses to AZD1222 COVID-19 vaccine. Notes on the study in general: It should be noted that donors were predominantly white British and more often female, and clonal diversity was possibly underestimated.

CDR3 size: 14 residues. V lost 2 bases to trimming and J lost 4 bases, with 13 bases between them. CDR1 is SGHRS and CDR2 is YFSETQ in the germline V gene. Libraries were prepared by immunoSEQ multiplex PCR; TCRdb keeps only in-frame clonotypes and omits some of them. The table shows 120,000 to 150,000 clones, with roughly nine tenths occurring only once. Concerning this clone: Its antigen is unknown.

The chain has TRBV5-1 and TRBJ2-7; possibly TRBD2 for D (5 bases). The sequenced sample was peripheral blood, obtained on day 0 of AZD1222 vaccination. This TCR derives from an adult in good health. The CDR3 nucleotides are TGCGCCAGCAGCTTTATAGCGCACGGGTACGAGCAGTACTTC. This translates into CASSFIAHGYEQYF. The variable domain in full, completed from reference TRBV5-1 and TRBJ2-7, reads KAGVTQTPRYLIKTRGQQVTLSCSPISGHRSVSWYQQTPGQGLQFLFEYFSETQRNKGNFPGRFSGRQFSNSRSEMNVSTLELGDSALYLCASSFIAHGYEQYFGPGTRLTVT.